This T cell receptor (beta chain) appears in the sequencing data of a study of OX40 agonist ivuxolimab in advanced cancers. Any history of autoimmune disease or systemic immunosuppression disqualified patients. The protocol was immunoSEQ multiplex PCR, while the TCRdb copy is restricted to in-frame clones and leaves out a portion. The sample has about 77,000 clones, 80% to 95% seen once. CDR3 length: 16 residues. The V and J ends lost 3 bases and 5 bases, in that order; junction bases with no gene match: 9. Germline V CDR1 and CDR2: KGHSH, LQKENI. Study results and limitations: Doses of 0.1 to 3.0 mg/kg were accompanied by clonal expansion of CD4+ and CD8+ blood T cells by week 6.

On this clone: Its antigen is unknown.

The TCR sequence derives from an adult with an advanced solid tumor such as melanoma, head and neck, liver or kidney cancer. The chain employs TRBV18 and TRBJ1-4, with 7 bases lining up with TRBD1. The sequencing here drew on CD4+ or CD8+ T cells sorted from blood, taken in a trial of the OX40 agonist ivuxolimab. The CDR3 protein is CASSPAGGVGNEKLFF. CDR3 bases: TGTGCCAGCTCACCTGCAGGGGGTGTTGGAAATGAAAAACTGTTTTTT.